Listed below are T cell receptor beta chains from one sample, sequenced in a study of T cells in localized non-small cell lung cancer. Method: immunoSEQ multiplex PCR; TCRdb's copy keeps in-frame clones and lacks some. The top ten clones hold approximately 15% of a sample with more than 20,000 clones, more than 75% of them seen once. Sequences were derived from PBMCs, sampled before any cancer treatment. The receptors were sampled from a woman aged 35-75 years with stage II squamous cell lung carcinoma. The conserved cysteine and the conserved F or W are not part of the CDR3 here.

v_gene: TRBV19; j_gene: TRBJ1-1; CDR3aa: ASSMGTGGKAF
v_gene: TRBV7-9; j_gene: TRBJ2-3; CDR3aa: ASSADGLGVDTQY
v_gene: TRBV20-1; j_gene: TRBJ1-2; CDR3aa: SADLYGYT
v_gene: TRBV6-8; j_gene: TRBJ2-7; CDR3aa: ASSSGETWEQY
v_gene: TRBV6-1; j_gene: TRBJ2-3; CDR3aa: ASSESTGLDTQY
v_gene: TRBV15; j_gene: TRBJ2-5; CDR3aa: ATSRDVGTQY
v_gene: TRBV12-5; j_gene: TRBJ1-4; CDR3aa: ASGLGFGFNEKLF
v_gene: TRBV7-2; j_gene: TRBJ2-3; CDR3aa: ASSLGGTNIVASTDTQY
v_gene: TRBV5-1; j_gene: TRBJ2-1; CDR3aa: ASTSGGAGDNEQF
v_gene: TRBV11-2; j_gene: TRBJ2-3; CDR3aa: ASSFAVGDTQY
v_gene: TRBV5-1; j_gene: TRBJ2-1; CDR3aa: ASSPYSGSFYNEQF
v_gene: TRBV10-1; j_gene: TRBJ1-4; CDR3aa: ASPQPGDPNEKLF
v_gene: TRBV27; j_gene: TRBJ1-2; CDR3aa: ASSAGTGTYGYT
v_gene: TRBV4-2; j_gene: TRBJ2-3; CDR3aa: ASSLGGRADTDTQY
v_gene: TRBV7-2; j_gene: TRBJ2-7; CDR3aa: ASSLGVQGGEQY
v_gene: TRBV11-2; j_gene: TRBJ2-7; CDR3aa: ASTTSGSVGEQY
v_gene: TRBV7-6; j_gene: TRBJ2-5; CDR3aa: ASSFRTGGQETQY
v_gene: TRBV4-3; j_gene: TRBJ2-7; CDR3aa: ASSQARELEQY
v_gene: TRBV5-1; j_gene: TRBJ2-1; CDR3aa: ASSLGSGGGGYNEQF
v_gene: TRBV10-2; j_gene: TRBJ1-5; CDR3aa: ATKGYSGQPQH
v_gene: TRBV9; j_gene: TRBJ2-1; CDR3aa: ASSLSSGSDGEQF
v_gene: TRBV7-3; j_gene: TRBJ2-1; CDR3aa: ASSFGPYNEQF
v_gene: TRBV5-4; j_gene: TRBJ2-7; CDR3aa: ASSPDPGNYEQY
v_gene: TRBV4-3; j_gene: TRBJ1-2; CDR3aa: ASSQDSAGDYGYT
v_gene: TRBV27; j_gene: TRBJ2-2; CDR3aa: ASSLLATGTGELF
v_gene: TRBV7-6; j_gene: TRBJ1-1; CDR3aa: ASSPRTARGAEAF
v_gene: TRBV6-6; j_gene: TRBJ1-1; CDR3aa: ASSYHKSRDTEAF
v_gene: TRBV6-1; j_gene: TRBJ2-1; CDR3aa: ASSELGLESHNEQF
v_gene: TRBV6-5; j_gene: TRBJ1-2; CDR3aa: ASSYKTGVYGYT
v_gene: TRBV29-1; j_gene: TRBJ2-7; CDR3aa: SVGGRGSYEQY
v_gene: TRBV5-4; j_gene: TRBJ2-5; CDR3aa: ASSPGYQETQY
v_gene: TRBV6-5; j_gene: TRBJ2-4; CDR3aa: ASSSRGGTIQY
v_gene: TRBV19; j_gene: TRBJ1-1; CDR3aa: ASSIGGMNTEAF
v_gene: TRBV4-2; j_gene: TRBJ2-4; CDR3aa: ASSQDFGGLPIAKNIQY
v_gene: TRBV27; j_gene: TRBJ2-7; CDR3aa: ASSLQNLGLAHLSLY
v_gene: TRBV9; j_gene: TRBJ1-4; CDR3aa: ASSVGGLVGEKLF
v_gene: TRBV10-2; j_gene: TRBJ2-7; CDR3aa: ASIGQNYEQY
v_gene: TRBV19; j_gene: TRBJ1-2; CDR3aa: ASSIRTGNGCT
v_gene: TRBV5-6; j_gene: TRBJ1-1; CDR3aa: ASSLAVNTEAF
v_gene: TRBV29-1; j_gene: TRBJ1-3; CDR3aa: SVDSGGGNTIY